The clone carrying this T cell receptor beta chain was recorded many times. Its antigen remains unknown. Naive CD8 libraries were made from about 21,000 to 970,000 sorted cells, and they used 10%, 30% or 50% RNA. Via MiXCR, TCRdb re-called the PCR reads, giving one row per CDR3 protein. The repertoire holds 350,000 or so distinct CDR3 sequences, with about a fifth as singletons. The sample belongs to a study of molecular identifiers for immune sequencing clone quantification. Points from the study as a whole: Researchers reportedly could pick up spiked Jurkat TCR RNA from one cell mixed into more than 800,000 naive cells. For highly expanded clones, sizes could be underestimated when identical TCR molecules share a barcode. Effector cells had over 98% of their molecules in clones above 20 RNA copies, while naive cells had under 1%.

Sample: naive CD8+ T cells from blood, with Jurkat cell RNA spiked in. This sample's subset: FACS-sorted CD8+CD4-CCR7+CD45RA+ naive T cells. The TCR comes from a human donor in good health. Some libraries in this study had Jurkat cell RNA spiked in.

The chain's CDR3 is CASSPPRANTGELFF. CDR3 bases: TGTGCCAGCAGCCCCCCCCGGGCAAACACCGGGGAGCTGTTTTTT. V is TRBV7-2 and J is TRBJ2-2; D remains ambiguous. Trimming took off 5 bases at V and 2 bases at J, with 12 bases between the two ends. From germline, CDR1 is SGHTA and CDR2 FQGNSA. CDR3 size: 15 residues.